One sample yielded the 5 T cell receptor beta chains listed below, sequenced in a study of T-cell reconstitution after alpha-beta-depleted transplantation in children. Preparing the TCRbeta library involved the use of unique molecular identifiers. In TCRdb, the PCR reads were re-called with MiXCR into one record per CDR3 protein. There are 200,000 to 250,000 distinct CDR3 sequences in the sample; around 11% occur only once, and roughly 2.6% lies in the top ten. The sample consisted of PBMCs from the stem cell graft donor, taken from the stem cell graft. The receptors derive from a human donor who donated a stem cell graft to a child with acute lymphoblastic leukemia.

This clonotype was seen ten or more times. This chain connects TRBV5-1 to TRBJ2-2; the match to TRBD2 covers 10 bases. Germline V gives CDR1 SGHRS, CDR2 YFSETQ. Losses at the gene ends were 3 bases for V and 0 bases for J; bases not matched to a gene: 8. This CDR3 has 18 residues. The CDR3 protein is CASSSGLAGGPNTGELFF. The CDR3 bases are TGCGCCAGCAGCTCCGGTTTAGCGGGAGGTCCGAACACCGGGGAGCTGTTTTTT. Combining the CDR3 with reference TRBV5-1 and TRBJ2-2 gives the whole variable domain KAGVTQTPRYLIKTRGQQVTLSCSPISGHRSVSWYQQTPGQGLQFLFEYFSETQRNKGNFPGRFSGRQFSNSRSEMNVSTLELGDSALYLCASSSGLAGGPNTGELFFGEGSRLTVL.

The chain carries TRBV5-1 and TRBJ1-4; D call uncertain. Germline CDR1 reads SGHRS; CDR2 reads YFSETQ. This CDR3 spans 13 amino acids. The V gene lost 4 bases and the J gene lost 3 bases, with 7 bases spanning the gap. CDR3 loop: CASSRGANEKLFF. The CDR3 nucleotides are TGCGCCAGCAGCCGGGGAGCTAATGAAAAACTGTTTTTT.

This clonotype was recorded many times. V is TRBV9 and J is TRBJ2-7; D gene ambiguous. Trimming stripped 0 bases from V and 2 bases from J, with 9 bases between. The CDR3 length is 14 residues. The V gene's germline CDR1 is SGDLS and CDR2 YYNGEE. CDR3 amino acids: CASSVGANTYEQYF. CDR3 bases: TGTGCCAGCAGCGTAGGGGCGAACACCTACGAGCAGTACTTC. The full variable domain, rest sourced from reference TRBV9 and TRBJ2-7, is DSGVTQTPKHLITATGQRVTLRCSPRSGDLSVYWYQQSLDQGLQFLIQYYNGEERAKGNILERFSAQQFPDLHSELNLSSLELGDSALYFCASSVGANTYEQYFGPGTRLTVT.

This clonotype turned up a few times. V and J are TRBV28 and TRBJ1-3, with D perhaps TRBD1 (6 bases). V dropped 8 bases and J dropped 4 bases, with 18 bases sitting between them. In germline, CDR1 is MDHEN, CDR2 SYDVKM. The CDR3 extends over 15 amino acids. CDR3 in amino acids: CASLSSWGQGNTIYF. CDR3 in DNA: TGTGCCAGCCTTTCCTCCTGGGGGCAAGGAAACACCATATATTTT. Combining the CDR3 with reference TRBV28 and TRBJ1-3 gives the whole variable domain DVKVTQSSRYLVKRTGEKVFLECVQDMDHENMFWYRQDPGLGLRLIYFSYDVKMKEKGDIPEGYSVSREKKERFSLILESASTNQTSMYLCASLSSWGQGNTIYFGEGSWLTVV.

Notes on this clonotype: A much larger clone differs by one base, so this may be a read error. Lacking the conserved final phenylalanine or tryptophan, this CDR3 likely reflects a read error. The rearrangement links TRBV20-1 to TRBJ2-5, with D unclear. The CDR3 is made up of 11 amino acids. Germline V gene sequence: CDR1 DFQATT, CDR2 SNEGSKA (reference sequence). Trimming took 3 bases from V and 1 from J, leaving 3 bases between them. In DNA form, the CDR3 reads TGCAGTGCTAGGGGCCAAGAGACCCAGTACCTC. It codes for CSARGQETQYL.